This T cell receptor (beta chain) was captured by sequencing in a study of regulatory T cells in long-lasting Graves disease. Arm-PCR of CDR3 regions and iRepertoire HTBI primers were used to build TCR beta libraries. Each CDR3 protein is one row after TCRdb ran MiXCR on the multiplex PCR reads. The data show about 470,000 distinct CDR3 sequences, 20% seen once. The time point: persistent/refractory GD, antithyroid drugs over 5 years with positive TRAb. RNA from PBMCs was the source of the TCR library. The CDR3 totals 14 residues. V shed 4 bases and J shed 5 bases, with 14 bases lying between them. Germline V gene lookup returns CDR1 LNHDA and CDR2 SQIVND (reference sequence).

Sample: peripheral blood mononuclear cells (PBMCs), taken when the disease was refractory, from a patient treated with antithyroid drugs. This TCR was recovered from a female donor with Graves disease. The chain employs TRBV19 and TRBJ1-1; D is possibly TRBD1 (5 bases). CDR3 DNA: TGTGCCAGTAGTAACTTGCCAGGGATAACTGAAGCTTTCTTT. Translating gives CASSNLPGITEAFF.